The present entry profiles one T cell receptor beta chain with its context. Its antigen is not known. Germline trimming cut 0 bases from V and 4 bases from J; bases unmatched to any gene: 0. The CDR3 has 14 residues. The germline CDR1 and CDR2 sequences are SGDLS and YYNGEE. What was sequenced were expressed TCRB transcripts, since all of the isolated RNA had been reverse transcribed. Libraries were prepared by immunoSEQ multiplex PCR; TCRdb keeps only in-frame clonotypes and omits some of them. The sample lists 240,000 or so clones; about a fifth were seen once. This record belongs to a study of beta chain features in type 1 diabetes. Findings of the study overall: Across all four CD4+ subsets, people with type 1 diabetes showed modestly shorter TCRB CDR3s.

The sequencing input was naive CD4+ T cells from blood. The chain joins TRBV9 to TRBJ1-4, with TRBD1 identical over 7 bases. This clonotype originated in a woman in her thirties or forties with type 1 diabetes. CDR3 sequence reads: CASSVGTGNEKLFF. CDR3 coding DNA: TGTGCCAGCAGCGTAGGGACAGGTAATGAAAAACTGTTTTTT.